A single sample is the source of the 6 T cell receptor beta chains below, sequenced in a study of cytomegalovirus exposure and HLA in healthy donors. Primers included in the PCR were 60 Vbeta and 13 Jbeta primers. Produced via immunoSEQ multiplex PCR; TCRdb's table is partial and in-frame only. This sample carries approximately 150,000 clones, approximately 80% of them seen once, and the ten largest clones take 1.5% to 2%. The material sequenced was PBMCs. The source is a middle-aged man in good health and CMV-seronegative.

Concerning this clone itself: Compared with germline, one end of the junction differs, possibly owing to a read error. The chain combines TRBV7-9 with TRBJ2-3; D may be TRBD1 or TRBD2 (6 bases each). The CDR3 covers 17 residues. Germline V CDR1 and CDR2: SEHNR, FQNEAQ (reference sequence). The DNA of the CDR3 is TGTTCCAGCAGCGGGTCTTCGATAGGGGGACGCACAGATACGCAGTATTTT. Protein sequence: CSSSGSSIGGRTDTQYF.

The chain carries TRBV30 and TRBJ2-3; 12 positions agree with TRBD1. The germline V gene has CDR1 GTSNPN and CDR2 SVGIG (reference sequence). The J segment lost 4 bases and the V segment lost 5 bases, leaving 1 base of the junction unmatched. The CDR3 is 13 residues long. Written as DNA, the CDR3 is TGTGCCTGGTGGGACAGGGGGCCAGATACGCAGTATTTT. Translating it yields CAWWDRGPDTQYF.

This clone appeared once. The V and J genes are TRBV6-1 and TRBJ2-1, with D tentatively TRBD1 (5 bases). The germline gives CDR1 MNHNS, CDR2 SASEGT. V was pared by 4 bases and J by 4 bases, with 8 bases between. CDR3 length: 13 residues. CDR3 sequence reads: CASSGQLYNEQFF. The DNA of the CDR3 is TGTGCCAGCAGTGGACAGCTTTACAATGAGCAGTTCTTC.

V is TRBV13 and J is TRBJ2-5; 11 bases map to TRBD1. The assigned J gene may be wrong: the sequence end matches TRBJ2-7 better. The CDR3 consists of 15 residues. Germline V gene sequence: CDR1 PRHDT, CDR2 FYEKMQ (reference sequence). This CDR3 is CASSYSGTGGYEQYF. As DNA, the CDR3 is TGTGCCAGCAGCTACTCCGGGACAGGGGGTTACGAGCAGTACTTC.

The sample holds a few counts of this clone. The gene calls are TRBV30 and TRBJ2-7; 7 bases line up with TRBD2. Germline assignment: CDR1 GTSNPN and CDR2 SVGIG (reference sequence). V trimming: 0 bases; J trimming: 3 bases; junction bases outside the gene matches: 32. The CDR3 spans 23 residues. The CDR3 bases are TGTGCCTGGAGTGTAGGGCGCCTGAGGGGACGGCAGCAGGGAGGGTCACGGGGCTACGAGCAGTACTTC. Translating it yields CAWSVGRLRGRQQGGSRGYEQYF.

This sequence joins TRBV2 and TRBJ2-1; 7 bases are shared with TRBD1. In germline, CDR1 is SNHLY, CDR2 FYNNEI. This CDR3 spans 15 amino acids. Germline trimming cut 4 bases from V and 5 bases from J; bases unmatched to any gene: 8. The CDR3 DNA follows: TGTGCCAGCAGTGTAGGACGACAGGGACACAATGAGCAGTTCTTC. Amino acid sequence: CASSVGRQGHNEQFF.